A single sample gave rise to the 16 T cell receptor beta chains below, sequenced in a study of breast tumors, draining lymph nodes, adjacent tissues (TCRdb year 2016). The axillary draining lymph nodes of breast cancer patients were the source of the lymph node samples. Libraries were built with multiplex PCR. The listed sequencing device is Illumina HiSeq 2000. TCRdb redid the processing of the public reads, applying fastp at Q25 and MiXCR, and retained in-frame beta chains. Rows with a matching CDR3 protein are joined into one entry that keeps the most common DNA and genes. The sample table holds about 230,000 distinct CDR3 sequences, of which roughly 32% were seen once. The top ten clones comprise approximately 1.5% of the sample. The material sequenced was axillary lymph node tissue. The receptors shown here come from a female donor with breast cancer. Some clones in this sample may be carry-over from other donors' samples.

This clonotype was found once. The chain has TRBV25-1 and TRBJ2-5, with 7 bases fitting TRBD2. This CDR3 comprises 16 residues. V lost 6 bases, J lost 4 bases, and 14 bases stayed unmatched. Germline values: CDR1 MGHDK, CDR2 SYGVNS. CDR3 nucleotides: TGTGCCAGCAGGGATCCGGCTAGCGGATCGGGAGAGACCCAGTACTTC. Translating gives CASRDPASGSGETQYF. The whole variable domain, remainder taken from reference TRBV25-1 and TRBJ2-5, is EADIYQTPRYLVIGTGKKITLECSQTMGHDKMYWYQQDPGMELHLIHYSYGVNSTEKGDLSSESTVSRIRTEHFPLTLESARPSHTSQYLCASRDPASGSGETQYFGPGTRLLVL.

This clonotype was detected many times. The rearrangement links TRBV3-1 to TRBJ2-5; D is tentatively TRBD1 or TRBD2 (6 bases each). Trimming stripped 0 bases from V and 7 bases from J, with 21 bases between. This CDR3 contains 17 residues. CDR1 and CDR2 from the germline V gene are LGHDT and YNNKEL (reference sequence). CDR3 DNA: TGTGCCAGCAGCCAAGATCCCGGGGGCGTGGGGATAGCGACCCAGTACTTC. Translated, it gives CASSQDPGGVGIATQYF.

This clonotype was observed at least ten times. One junction end disagrees with the germline gene, perhaps due to a read error. The chain employs TRBV20-1 and TRBJ2-1; 9 bases are shared with TRBD2. This CDR3 is 12 amino acids long. Per the germline V gene, CDR1 is DFQATT and CDR2 is SNEGSKA (reference sequence). The CDR3 protein is CSSSGTGNEQFF. The DNA for the CDR3 is TGCAGTTCTAGCGGGACGGGGAATGAGCAGTTCTTC.

There are many counts of this clonotype. The CDR3 ends on some other residue instead of the conserved phenylalanine or tryptophan, so this is likely a read error. The rearrangement joins TRBV19 to TRBJ2-7; D unclear. Germline CDR1 reads LNHDA; CDR2 reads SQIVND (reference sequence). Trimming took off 5 bases at V and 2 bases at J, with 10 bases between the two ends. This CDR3 spans 13 amino acids. CDR3 amino acids: CASSLSGPYEQYS. CDR3 DNA sequence: TGTGCCAGTAGTCTCTCAGGTCCCTACGAGCAGTACTCC.

Notes on this clonotype: One base away lies a much larger clone, so this may be a sequencing read error. The chain uses TRBV6-6 and TRBJ2-1; the match to TRBD2 covers 11 bases. After removal of 6 bases from V and 7 bases from J, the junction contained 8 bases not matched to a gene. The CDR3 runs to 15 residues. Germline-derived CDR1 and CDR2 are MNHNY and SVGAGI (reference sequence). As DNA, the CDR3 is TGTGCCAGCAGCCAACTAGCGGGAGTTGAAAATGAGCAGTTCTTC. Its protein is CASSQLAGVENEQFF.

The gene calls are TRBV12-3 or TRBV12-4 and TRBJ1-1; D gene ambiguous. The V gene lost 6 bases and the J gene lost 0 bases, with 14 bases spanning the gap. The CDR3 extends over 15 amino acids. The CDR3 coding sequence is TGTGCCAGCAGATACTCGAACAGAGTGAACACTGAAGCTTTCTTT. Amino acids: CASRYSNRVNTEAFF.

A single count supports this clonotype. The rearrangement uses TRBV10-3 and TRBJ2-3; 11 nucleotides line up with TRBD2. CDR1 and CDR2 (germline): ENHRY, SYGVKD. J lost 1 base, V lost 8 bases, and 14 bases had no gene match. The CDR3 runs 18 residues. The CDR3 bases are TGTGCCATCGCGTTTCGGATAGCGGGGGGGCCTGGCACAGATACGCAGTATTTT. This translates into CAIAFRIAGGPGTDTQYF.

Ten or more counts support this clonotype. The gene calls are TRBV19 and TRBJ2-2; unclear D gene. From germline, CDR1 is LNHDA and CDR2 SQIVND (reference sequence). This CDR3 is 15 amino acids long. Trimming took 8 bases from V and 0 from J, leaving 13 bases between them. The CDR3 bases are TGTGCCAGTCGTTTGACACGTACGAACACCGGGGAGCTGTTTTTT. This gives the protein CASRLTRTNTGELFF.

This chain uses TRBV6-5 with TRBJ2-3, with 8 bases fitting TRBD1. Germline V CDR1 and CDR2: MNHEY, SVGAGI. The CDR3 is made up of 16 amino acids. Trimming at V came to 5 bases and at J to 2 bases, leaving 9 bases not matched to a gene. The CDR3 here is CASSTTGTGHTDTQYF. The DNA of the CDR3 is TGTGCCAGCAGTACCACCGGGACAGGCCACACAGATACGCAGTATTTT.

J is TRBJ2-6 and V is TRBV7-3; D is tentatively TRBD1 or TRBD2 (6 bases each). Germline V lookup: CDR1 SGHTA, CDR2 FQGTGA. V was cut by 9 bases and J by 2 bases, with 17 bases left in between. There are 16 residues in the CDR3. DNA of the CDR3: TGTGCCAGTAGTCCCGGCCGGGGGCCTGGGGCCAACGTCCTGACTTTC. Its protein is CASSPGRGPGANVLTF.

Many counts were recorded for this clonotype. The chain recombines TRBV6-5 with TRBJ2-1; 7 bases fit TRBD2. The germline V gene encodes CDR1 MNHEY and CDR2 SVGAGI. V shed 0 bases, J shed 8 bases, and the junction held 7 bases outside the gene matches. CDR3 length: 15 residues. The CDR3 bases are TGTGCCAGCAGTTACTCGGGGAGGGCCGGAGATGAGCAGTTCTTC. This sequence encodes CASSYSGRAGDEQFF.

Many counts were recorded for this clonotype. This chain connects TRBV20-1 to TRBJ2-1, with D possibly TRBD2 on 5 matching bases. The CDR3 consists of 11 residues. Deletions cut 2 bases from V and 9 bases from J, with 8 bases between. CDR1 DFQATT and CDR2 SNEGSKA come from the germline V gene (reference sequence). The CDR3 sequence is CSARQAVEQFF. In DNA form, the CDR3 reads TGCAGTGCTAGACAAGCGGTTGAGCAGTTCTTC.

The genes are TRBV2 and TRBJ1-3; D possibly corresponds to TRBD1 (5 bases). The CDR3 consists of 16 residues. Deletions cut 2 bases from V and 0 bases from J, with 11 bases between. Germline V gene sequence: CDR1 SNHLY, CDR2 FYNNEI. CDR3 nucleotides: TGTGCCAGCAGTGAACCGGGGGGGAACTCTGGAAACACCATATATTTT. It specifies CASSEPGGNSGNTIYF.

Remarks on this clonotype: A clone one base away is much larger, so this may be a read error. The chain has TRBV6-6 and TRBJ2-3; D ambiguous. Germline CDR1 and CDR2: MNHNY and SVGAGI (reference sequence). This CDR3 is built from 12 residues. CDR3 residues: CVSRHPTDTQYF. Here the CDR3 DNA reads TGTGTCAGCAGGCACCCCACAGATACGCAGTATTTT.

This clonotype was recorded at least ten times. The chain links TRBV27 to TRBJ2-7; the D is unclear. Germline V gene data show CDR1 as MNHEY and CDR2 as SMNVEV (reference sequence). The CDR3 spans 14 residues. V lost 3 bases, J lost 6 bases, and 15 bases lay in between. The DNA of the CDR3 is TGTGCCAGCAGTTTGGCCTTAGCCATCTCCGAGCAGTACTTC. This translates into CASSLALAISEQYF.

The chain employs TRBV25-1 and TRBJ2-1; D assignment may be TRBD1 or TRBD2 (9 bases each). The CDR3 totals 18 residues. From germline, CDR1 is MGHDK and CDR2 SYGVNS. V was shortened by 8 bases and J by 9 bases, with 32 bases between the two germline ends. The CDR3 is CASSPRDRVAGESREQFF. CDR3 in DNA: TGTGCCAGCTCCCCGCGGGACAGGGTAGCGGGAGAGTCACGTGAGCAGTTCTTC.